These 15 T cell receptor beta chains were all obtained from the same sample, sequenced in a study of response to subunit inactivated influenza vaccine. In TCRdb, the RT-PCR reads were re-called with MiXCR into one record per CDR3 protein. The sample records about 190,000 distinct CDR3 sequences, around 14% being singletons. This specimen was CD8+ T cells sorted from PBMCs, taken more than 4 days after vaccination. The origin of the receptors is a man aged 50 to 59 who received an inactivated influenza vaccine.

The chain combines TRBV7-6 with TRBJ2-1; possibly TRBD1 or TRBD2 for D (5 bases each). Germline V gene lookup returns CDR1 SGHVS and CDR2 FNYEAQ. This CDR3 contains 15 residues. Trimming shortened V by 1 base and J by 5 bases, and 12 bases separated the two germline ends. The CDR3 loop is CASSLEIGTNNEQFF. The CDR3 bases are TGTGCCAGCAGCTTAGAGATAGGGACCAACAATGAGCAGTTCTTC.

This clonotype was seen a few times. J is TRBJ2-5 and V is TRBV6-5; D is ambiguous. The germline CDR1 and CDR2 sequences are MNHEY and SVGAGI. The V and J ends lost 0 bases and 4 bases respectively, with 3 bases between them. The CDR3 has 12 amino acids. In nucleotides, the CDR3 is TGTGCCAGCAGTTACTCGTTAGAGACCCAGTACTTC. Amino acid sequence: CASSYSLETQYF.

This rearrangement joins TRBV4-2 to TRBJ1-2, with D tentatively TRBD1 (6 bases). The CDR3 sequence is 14 residues long. Trimming stripped 0 bases from V and 5 bases from J, with 10 bases between. CDR1 and CDR2 (germline): LGHNA, YNFKEQ. CDR3 residues: CASSQDNREYGYTF. Written as DNA, the CDR3 is TGTGCCAGCAGCCAAGATAACAGGGAATATGGCTACACCTTC.

This clonotype showed up just a few times. The chain uses TRBV2 and TRBJ2-7; TRBD2 matches 9 bases. Germline V lookup: CDR1 SNHLY, CDR2 FYNNEI. The CDR3 spans 16 residues. Trimming at V came to 8 bases and at J to 4 bases, leaving 15 bases not matched to a gene. The CDR3 DNA is TGTGCCAGCGGACGAATAGCGGGAGAGGAGGCTTACGAGCAGTACTTC. Its translation is CASGRIAGEEAYEQYF.

V usage is TRBV10-2 and J usage is TRBJ2-2; the match to TRBD2 covers 8 bases. The CDR3 is 14 amino acids. The V and J ends lost 8 bases and 4 bases, in that order; junction bases with no gene match: 6. Germline CDR1 reads WSHSY; CDR2 reads SAAADI. This CDR3 is CASSAGGGTGELFF. The CDR3 nucleotides read TGCGCCAGCTCGGCGGGGGGAGGCACCGGGGAGCTGTTTTTT.

The rearrangement joins TRBV7-6 to TRBJ1-2; 9 bases align to TRBD1. The CDR3 spans 15 residues. J was trimmed by 3 bases and V by 3 bases; bases with no gene match: 5. Looked up from germline, CDR1 is SGHVS and CDR2 is FNYEAQ. CDR3 loop: CASSLGQGSYYGYTF. As DNA, the CDR3 is TGTGCCAGCAGCTTGGGACAGGGTAGCTACTATGGCTACACCTTC.

This clonotype was counted a few times. The chain couples TRBV6-2 or TRBV6-3 to TRBJ2-7; no clear D. This CDR3 has 17 residues. CDR1 is MNHEY and CDR2 is SVGEGT in the germline V gene. Trimming took off 0 bases at V and 2 bases at J, with 17 bases between the two ends. The CDR3 region has the DNA TGTGCCAGCAGTTACTCGATTGTCGGAGATAGACCCTACGAGCAGTACTTC. Its translation: CASSYSIVGDRPYEQYF.

This clonotype was seen a handful of times. The V gene is TRBV12-3 or TRBV12-4, the J gene TRBJ2-7, with D possibly being TRBD2 (5 bases). This CDR3 is built from 12 residues. Trimming took 2 bases from V and 6 from J, leaving 8 bases between them. The CDR3 here is CASSLSGREQYF. As DNA, the CDR3 is TGTGCCAGCAGTTTAAGCGGACGCGAGCAGTACTTC.

This clonotype was counted a few times. J is TRBJ1-6 and V is TRBV28, with D possibly being TRBD1 (5 bases). CDR3 length: 16 amino acids. Trimming removed 4 bases from V and 0 bases from J, with 10 bases in between. The germline V gene encodes CDR1 MDHEN and CDR2 SYDVKM. The CDR3 here is CASSSAGSSYNSPLHF. The CDR3, as DNA: TGTGCCAGCAGTTCAGCAGGGAGCTCCTATAATTCACCCCTCCACTTT.

The chain links TRBV12-3 or TRBV12-4 to TRBJ2-3; D may be TRBD1 (7 bases). V was cut by 11 bases and J by 2 bases, with 14 bases left in between. The CDR3 runs 13 residues. The DNA of the CDR3 is TGTGCCCAGGGGGGAAAGCTCACAGATACGCAGTATTTT. Protein sequence: CAQGGKLTDTQYF.

This clonotype was recorded a few times. The chain couples TRBV6-2 or TRBV6-3 to TRBJ2-3; 10 bases fit TRBD2. This CDR3 region has 14 residues. Germline CDR1 reads MNHEY; CDR2 reads SVGEGT. The V segment lost 6 bases and the J segment 3 bases; nucleotides outside the gene matches: 3. This CDR3 reads CASRLGLATDTQYF. The CDR3 nucleotides read TGTGCCAGCAGACTGGGACTAGCGACAGATACGCAGTATTTT.

The sample holds a few counts of this clonotype. The CDR3 spells CASSRGDRISDGYTF. The CDR3 region has the DNA TGCGCCAGCAGCCGGGGGGACAGGATCTCTGACGGCTACACCTTC. V is TRBV5-1 and J is TRBJ1-2, with 8 bases that match TRBD1. The CDR3 extends over 15 amino acids. The germline V gene has CDR1 SGHRS and CDR2 YFSETQ. Trimming at V came to 4 bases and at J to 8 bases, leaving 13 bases not matched to a gene.

The chain combines TRBV7-3 with TRBJ2-1; TRBD2 agrees at 14 bases. The CDR3 consists of 17 residues. J was trimmed by 9 bases and V by 0 bases; bases with no gene match: 7. Germline V lookup: CDR1 SGHTA, CDR2 FQGTGA. The CDR3 bases are TGTGCCAGCAGCTTAACGCCCGGGACTAGCGGGAGTGCTGAGCAGTTCTTC. Encoded protein: CASSLTPGTSGSAEQFF. The variable domain in full, completed from reference TRBV7-3 and TRBJ2-1, reads GAGVSQTPSNKVTEKGKYVELRCDPISGHTALYWYRQSLGQGPEFLIYFQGTGAADDSGLPNDRFFAVRPEGSVSTLKIQRTERGDSAVYLCASSLTPGTSGSAEQFFGPGTRLTVL.

The genes are TRBV14 and TRBJ2-7; the D gene could be TRBD1 or TRBD2 (7 bases each). Germline CDR1 reads SGHDN; CDR2 reads FVKESK. The CDR3 loop spans 15 amino acids. Trimming left V 3 bases short and J 4 bases short, with 16 bases between. The CDR3 DNA follows: TGTGCCAGCAGCCACTGGGCAGCGGGACAGTACGAGCAGTACTTC. Encoded protein: CASSHWAAGQYEQYF.

This clonotype occurred a few times. The CDR3 sequence is CASSPAPQIYEQYF. DNA for the CDR3: TGTGCCAGCTCACCCGCCCCACAGATTTACGAGCAGTACTTC. The gene calls are TRBV18 and TRBJ2-7, with unresolved D. Germline loops: CDR1 KGHSH, CDR2 LQKENI. CDR3 length: 14 amino acids. The germline V and J ends were trimmed by 3 bases and 4 bases, with 13 bases remaining between them.